Below, 8 T cell receptor beta chains from the same sample are listed, as sequenced in a study of CD8 T cells in ankylosing spondylitis. Each CDR3 protein is one row after TCRdb ran MiXCR on the 5' RACE reads. The sample records 25,000 or so distinct CDR3 sequences, 7.9% being singletons. The sample comprised blood. Receptors were obtained from a male donor with ankylosing spondylitis or in good health (not recorded which).

This clonotype turned up a few times. The chain is built from TRBV24-1 and TRBJ2-6, with D tentatively TRBD2 (6 bases). Looked up from germline, CDR1 is KGHDR and CDR2 is SFDVKD. The CDR3 length is 19 residues. V dropped 5 bases and J dropped 0 bases, with 19 bases sitting between them. The CDR3: CATSGSRRELGSGANVLTF. The CDR3 DNA reads TGTGCCACCAGTGGGTCAAGGAGGGAATTGGGCTCTGGGGCCAACGTCCTGACTTTC.

In its sample, this clonotype was seen many times. The V call is TRBV29-1, the J call TRBJ2-2; D call uncertain. The germline V gene has CDR1 SQVTM and CDR2 ANQGSEA. The V gene lost 1 base and the J gene lost 5 bases, with 14 bases spanning the gap. The CDR3 covers 15 residues. As DNA, the CDR3 is TGCAGCGTTGAAGGGGCCGGTGAAATGACCGGGGAGCTGTTTTTT. Translating gives CSVEGAGEMTGELFF.

This clonotype was seen a handful of times. The chain carries TRBV20-1 and TRBJ1-1; D is perhaps TRBD1 (5 bases). Germline values: CDR1 DFQATT, CDR2 SNEGSKA (reference sequence). Trimming shortened V by 0 bases and J by 10 bases, and 18 bases separated the two germline ends. The CDR3 has 14 amino acids. The CDR3: CSARDPGTEGGAFF. The DNA of the CDR3 is TGCAGTGCTAGAGATCCCGGGACGGAAGGAGGAGCTTTCTTT.

This clonotype was counted at least ten times. The chain employs TRBV12-5 and TRBJ2-1; D is undetermined. The CDR3 contains 12 residues. Trimming removed 2 bases at V and 9 bases at J, with 8 bases between. Germline V lookup: CDR1 LGHNT, CDR2 FRNRAP. The chain's CDR3 is CASGLLLSEQFF. The CDR3 DNA sequence: TGTGCTAGTGGTTTGCTGTTGAGTGAGCAGTTCTTC.

The V gene is TRBV11-3, the J gene TRBJ2-5, with D unresolved. The length of the CDR3 is 13 residues. CDR1 SGHNT and CDR2 YENEEA come from the germline V gene. Trimming removed 5 bases at V and 3 bases at J, with 10 bases between. The CDR3 DNA reads TGTGCCAGCAGCAGAGGACCAGAAGAGACCCAGTACTTC. This translates into CASSRGPEETQYF. The variable domain in full, completed from reference TRBV11-3 and TRBJ2-5, reads EAGVVQSPRYKIIEKKQPVAFWCNPISGHNTLYWYLQNLGQGPELLIRYENEEAVDDSQLPKDRFSAERLKGVDSTLKIQPAELGDSAVYLCASSRGPEETQYFGPGTRLLVL.

The rearrangement joins TRBV4-1 to TRBJ2-7; 12 positions match TRBD2. V shed 2 bases, J shed 3 bases, and the junction held 2 bases outside the gene matches. Germline CDR1 is MGHRA and CDR2 is YSYEKL. This CDR3 has 15 amino acids. The CDR3 nucleotides read TGCGCCAGCAGCCAAACTAGCGGGAGGAACTACGAGCAGTACTTC. Protein product: CASSQTSGRNYEQYF.

The rearrangement links TRBV7-2 to TRBJ2-2; D may be TRBD1 (5 bases). The CDR3 totals 16 residues. The V gene lost 1 base and the J gene lost 2 bases, with 11 bases spanning the gap. CDR1 SGHTA and CDR2 FQGNSA come from the germline V gene. The CDR3 sequence: CASSLETVRNTGELFF. CDR3 bases: TGTGCCAGCAGCTTAGAGACAGTCCGAAACACCGGGGAGCTGTTTTTT.

This clonotype occurred many times. This chain uses TRBV5-5 with TRBJ2-2; 8 bases fit TRBD1. The CDR3 totals 16 residues. The junction had 6 bases not matched to a gene; V was cut back by 3 bases and J by 2 bases. CDR1 and CDR2 (germline): SGHKS, YYEKEE (reference sequence). The CDR3 bases are TGTGCCAGCAGCTGGGGGACAGGCGATAACACCGGGGAGCTGTTTTTT. Protein product: CASSWGTGDNTGELFF.